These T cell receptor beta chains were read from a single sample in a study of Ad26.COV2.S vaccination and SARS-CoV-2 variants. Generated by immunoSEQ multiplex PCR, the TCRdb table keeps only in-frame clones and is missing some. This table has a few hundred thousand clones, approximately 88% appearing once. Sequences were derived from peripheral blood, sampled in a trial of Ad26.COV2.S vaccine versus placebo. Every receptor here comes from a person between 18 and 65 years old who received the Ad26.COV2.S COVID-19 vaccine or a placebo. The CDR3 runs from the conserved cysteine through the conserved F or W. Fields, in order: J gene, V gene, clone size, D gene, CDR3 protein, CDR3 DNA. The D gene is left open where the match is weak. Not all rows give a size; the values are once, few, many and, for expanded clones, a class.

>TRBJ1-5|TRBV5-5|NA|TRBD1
CASSLEGANQPQHF
TGTGCCAGCAGCTTGGAGGGGGCAAATCAGCCCCAGCATTTT
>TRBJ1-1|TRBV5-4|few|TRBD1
CASSSTGTGPFF
TGTGCCAGCAGCTCTACCGGGACAGGCCCTTTCTTT
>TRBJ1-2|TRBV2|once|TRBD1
CASSDHDRGPRGYTF
TGTGCCAGCAGTGATCACGACAGGGGGCCTCGAGGCTACACCTTC
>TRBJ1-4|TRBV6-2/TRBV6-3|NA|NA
CASSWTDINEKLFF
TGTGCCAGCAGCTGGACCGATATAAATGAAAAACTGTTTTTT
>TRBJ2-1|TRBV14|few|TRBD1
CASSPPTGTGNNEQFF
TGTGCCAGCAGCCCGCCAACCGGGACAGGAAACAATGAGCAGTTCTTC
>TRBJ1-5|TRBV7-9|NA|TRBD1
CASSRTGGQPQHF
TGTGCCAGCAGCCGGACAGGGGGGCAGCCCCAGCATTTT
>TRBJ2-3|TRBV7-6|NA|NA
CASSLRGTRYTDTQYF
TGTGCCAGCAGCTTAAGGGGGACTCGTTACACAGATACGCAGTATTTT
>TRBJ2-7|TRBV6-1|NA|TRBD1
CASSEAWDRDYEQYF
TGTGCCAGCAGTGAAGCCTGGGACAGGGACTACGAGCAGTACTTC
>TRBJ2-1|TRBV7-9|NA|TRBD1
CARASDRAYNEQFF
TGTGCCAGGGCATCGGACAGGGCCTACAATGAGCAGTTCTTC
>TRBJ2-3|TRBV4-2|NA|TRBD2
CASSQDYGSGGASTQYF
TGTGCCAGCAGCCAAGATTACGGTAGCGGGGGGGCCTCGACGCAGTATTTT
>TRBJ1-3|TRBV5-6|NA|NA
CASRAGNSGNTIYF
TGTGCCAGCAGGGCAGGAAACTCTGGAAACACCATATATTTT
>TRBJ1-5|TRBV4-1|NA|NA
CASSLSAGAINQPQHF
TGCGCCAGCAGCCTCTCCGCAGGGGCGATCAATCAGCCCCAGCATTTT
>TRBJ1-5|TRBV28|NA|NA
CASSLLSSVNSNQPQHF
TGTGCCAGCAGTTTATTGTCCTCTGTCAATAGCAATCAGCCCCAGCATTTT
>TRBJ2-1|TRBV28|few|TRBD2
CASSLAGGIYNEQFF
TGTGCCAGCAGTTTAGCGGGGGGGATTTACAATGAGCAGTTCTTC
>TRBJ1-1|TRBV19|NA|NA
CASSPQNTEAFF
TGTGCCAGTAGTCCCCAGAACACTGAAGCTTTCTTT
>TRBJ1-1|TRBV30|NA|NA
CAWSVRDTEAFF
TGTGCCTGGAGTGTTAGAGACACTGAAGCTTTCTTT
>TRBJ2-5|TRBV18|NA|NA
CASSPLGTLQETQYF
TGTGCCAGCTCACCACTCGGGACACTACAAGAGACCCAGTACTTC
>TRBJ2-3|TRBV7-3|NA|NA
CASSPSHSTDTQYF
TGTGCCAGCAGCCCGTCACATAGCACAGATACGCAGTATTTT
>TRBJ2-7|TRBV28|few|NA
CASSLPSTGSYEQYF
TGTGCCAGCAGTTTGCCCTCGACAGGCTCCTACGAGCAGTACTTC
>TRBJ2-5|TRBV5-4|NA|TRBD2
CASSLIAGGPAETQYF
TGTGCCAGCAGCTTGATAGCGGGGGGGCCGGCGGAGACCCAGTACTTC
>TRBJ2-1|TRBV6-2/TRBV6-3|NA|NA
CASSSGPIEQFF
TGTGCCAGCAGTTCGGGACCTATAGAGCAGTTCTTC
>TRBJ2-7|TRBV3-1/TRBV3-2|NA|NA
CASSQGHQGEQYF
TGTGCCAGCAGCCAAGGCCATCAGGGCGAGCAGTACTTC
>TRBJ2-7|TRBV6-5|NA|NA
CASSYLLAYEQYF
TGTGCCAGCAGTTACCTCCTAGCCTACGAGCAGTACTTC
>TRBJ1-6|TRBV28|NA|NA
CASRPRGDSYNSPLHF
TGTGCCAGTCGGCCCAGGGGAGACTCCTATAATTCACCCCTCCACTTT
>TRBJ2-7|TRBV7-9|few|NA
CASTHGQGRAYEQYF
TGTGCCAGCACCCACGGTCAGGGCCGCGCGTACGAGCAGTACTTC
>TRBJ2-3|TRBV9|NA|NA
CASSGRDSTDTQYF
TGTGCCAGCAGCGGCAGGGACTCCACAGATACGCAGTATTTT
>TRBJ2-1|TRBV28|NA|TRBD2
CASTLAGYNEQFF
TGTGCCAGCACACTAGCGGGGTACAATGAGCAGTTCTTC